The 8 T cell receptor beta chains in this list originate from one sample, sequenced in a study of cytomegalovirus exposure and HLA in healthy donors. PCR involved 60 Vbeta and 13 Jbeta primers. Generated by immunoSEQ multiplex PCR, the TCRdb table keeps only in-frame clones and is missing some. This sample carries fewer than 85,000 clones, with around 15% going to the ten biggest clones. Sequencing was done on a sample of PBMCs. These receptors came from a man aged 50 to 59 in good health and CMV-seropositive.

The V call is TRBV27, the J call TRBJ1-1; TRBD1 matches 9 bases. J lost 4 bases, V lost 3 bases, and 3 bases had no gene match. Germline-derived CDR1 and CDR2 are MNHEY and SMNVEV (reference sequence). The CDR3 contains 14 residues. CDR3 residues: CASSLGTGLTEAFF. CDR3 coding DNA: TGTGCCAGCAGTTTGGGGACAGGGCTCACTGAAGCTTTCTTT.

This chain's CDR3 is CASPLEGEGAYETQYF. As DNA, the CDR3 is TGCGCCAGCCCCCTCGAGGGAGAGGGGGCTTATGAGACCCAGTACTTC. The gene calls are TRBV23-1 and TRBJ2-5, with 7 positions matching TRBD1. TRBV23-1 is flagged as an ORF with uncertain function. The CDR3 length is 16 residues. The trim removed 8 bases at V and 5 bases at J, leaving 17 bases unmatched.

CDR3 sequence (DNA): TGTGCCAGCAGCGCCATTGCTGGAGGAGGCAATCAGCCCCAGCATTTT. Protein sequence: CASSAIAGGGNQPQHF. The chain is built from TRBV7-6 and TRBJ1-5; D is ambiguous. V was clipped by 5 bases and J by 2 bases, with 16 bases between them. The V gene's germline CDR1 is SGHVS and CDR2 FNYEAQ. The CDR3 extends over 16 amino acids.

This rearrangement joins TRBV9 to TRBJ1-2, with TRBD1 matching 7 bases. The CDR3 length is 15 residues. CDR1 is SGDLS and CDR2 is YYNGEE in the germline V gene. V lost 3 bases, J lost 8 bases, and 13 bases stayed unmatched. The CDR3 loop is CASSDRITGAEGYTF. The CDR3 nucleotides are TGTGCCAGCAGCGACCGAATTACAGGGGCTGAAGGCTACACCTTC.

J is TRBJ1-4 and V is TRBV7-9; 7 nucleotides align to TRBD1. V was pared by 6 bases and J by 6 bases, with 10 bases of the junction left unmatched. This CDR3 comprises 15 residues. The V gene's germline CDR1 is SEHNR and CDR2 FQNEAQ (reference sequence). The CDR3 sequence: CASSNIGTAYEKLFF. The CDR3 DNA reads TGTGCCAGCAGTAATATCGGGACAGCTTATGAAAAACTGTTTTTT.

The V gene is TRBV4-1, the J gene TRBJ2-2, with a possible D match to TRBD1 (5 bases). V was cut by 0 bases and J by 7 bases, with 12 bases left in between. Germline V CDR1 and CDR2: MGHRA, YSYEKL. This CDR3 is 15 amino acids long. For the CDR3, the DNA is TGCGCCAGCAGCCAAGACCAGGGTGGAGACGGGGAGCTGTTTTTT. The encoded protein is CASSQDQGGDGELFF.

The V gene is TRBV9, the J gene TRBJ2-1, with 8 bases lining up with TRBD1. V gave up 0 bases and J gave up 3 bases; unmatched junction bases: 2. CDR1 and CDR2 (germline): SGDLS, YYNGEE. The CDR3 totals 15 residues. The CDR3 here is CASSVEGQVYNEQFF. CDR3 nucleotide sequence: TGTGCCAGCAGCGTAGAGGGACAGGTCTACAATGAGCAGTTCTTC.

The chain has TRBV7-3 and TRBJ2-1, with TRBD2 identical over 10 bases. The V gene end was trimmed by 2 bases and the J gene end by 5 bases; junction bases not matched to a gene: 0. CDR3 length: 14 residues. Germline V lookup: CDR1 SGHTA, CDR2 FQGTGA. Written as DNA, the CDR3 is TGTGCCAGCAGCTTAGGGACTAGCGACAATGAGCAGTTCTTC. Its translation: CASSLGTSDNEQFF.